Listed here are 24 T cell receptor beta chains from one sample, sequenced in a study of blood T cells in healthy people across ages. PCR was performed a second time for roughly 7 to 11 cycles using a sample-barcoded 5' primer and a J-beta primer mix. TCRdb reprocessed the 5' RACE reads via MiXCR and lists one record per CDR3 protein. The sample shows about 570,000 distinct CDR3 sequences, roughly 28% of them seen only once. Sequencing was done on a sample of blood. The receptors come from a woman aged 70 to 79 in good health.

V and J are TRBV3-1 and TRBJ2-5; D gene uncertain. CDR1 is LGHDT and CDR2 is YNNKEL in the germline V gene (reference sequence). Trimming pared 4 bases from V and 5 bases from J, leaving 14 bases between. CDR3 length equals 14 residues. The CDR3, as DNA: TGTGCCAGCAGCCTGAGGACCCGGGCGGAGACCCAGTACTTC. It is translated as CASSLRTRAETQYF.

This sequence joins TRBV12-5 and TRBJ1-2; the D is unclear. Germline V lookup: CDR1 LGHNT, CDR2 FRNRAP. Trimming pared 7 bases from V and 8 bases from J, leaving 20 bases between. The CDR3 is 14 residues long. The CDR3 DNA sequence: TGTGCTAGTGCTTCCCAAGCATACCTATCGGGCTACACCTTC. Residues: CASASQAYLSGYTF.

This clonotype was detected many times. This rearrangement joins TRBV6-1 to TRBJ1-2; D remains ambiguous. CDR3 length: 12 residues. CDR1 and CDR2 from the germline V gene are MNHNS and SASEGT. The V end lost 1 base, the J end lost 5 bases, and 5 bases lay between the germline ends. CDR3 loop: CASSEGLYGYTF. DNA for the CDR3: TGTGCCAGCAGTGAAGGGTTGTATGGCTACACCTTC.

The chain recombines TRBV5-5 with TRBJ2-2, with D uncertain. Trimming took off 0 bases at V and 2 bases at J, with 11 bases between the two ends. The CDR3 has 16 residues. Germline CDR1 reads SGHKS; CDR2 reads YYEKEE (reference sequence). For the CDR3, the DNA is TGTGCCAGCAGCTTGGTGGATAACCTCAACACCGGGGAGCTGTTTTTT. Translation: CASSLVDNLNTGELFF.

This clonotype was counted only a few times. This chain links TRBV12-3 or TRBV12-4 with TRBJ1-6; TRBD1 matches at 10 bases. The J segment lost 6 bases and the V segment lost 2 bases, leaving 1 base of the junction unmatched. The CDR3 sequence is 15 residues long. CDR3 nucleotides: TGTGCCAGCAGTTTAAGGGACAGGGGTAATTCACCCCTCCACTTT. Residues: CASSLRDRGNSPLHF.

The V and J genes are TRBV7-9 and TRBJ2-5; D not certain. The CDR3 is made up of 14 amino acids. Per germline, CDR1 SEHNR and CDR2 FQNEAQ (reference sequence). Trimming took 5 bases from V and 1 from J, leaving 11 bases between them. The CDR3 sequence is CASSDELFQETQYF. CDR3 coding DNA: TGTGCCAGCAGCGACGAACTGTTCCAAGAGACCCAGTACTTC.

The gene calls are TRBV2 and TRBJ2-4; D is possibly TRBD2 (7 bases). The ends were cut back, 5 bases at V and 8 bases at J, with 19 bases in the middle. Germline V lookup: CDR1 SNHLY, CDR2 FYNNEI. The CDR3 covers 15 residues. The CDR3, as DNA: TGTGCCAGCAGTCCGGGGGGAAGGGGGGTGGACATTCAGTACTTC. Encoded protein: CASSPGGRGVDIQYF.

The table lists this clonotype with a few counts. This rearrangement joins TRBV19 to TRBJ2-2; no definite D call. The germline CDR1 and CDR2 sequences are LNHDA and SQIVND (reference sequence). This CDR3 region has 16 residues. V shed 3 bases and J shed 1 base, with 12 bases lying between them. The CDR3 loop is CASSMASRQNTGELFF. Here the CDR3 DNA reads TGTGCCAGTAGTATGGCTTCGCGGCAGAACACCGGGGAGCTGTTTTTT. Combining the CDR3 with reference TRBV19 and TRBJ2-2 gives the whole variable domain DGGITQSPKYLFRKEGQNVTLSCEQNLNHDAMYWYRQDPGQGLRLIYYSQIVNDFQKGDIAEGYSVSREKKESFPLTVTSAQKNPTAFYLCASSMASRQNTGELFFGEGSRLTVL.

This clonotype occurred many times. This chain connects TRBV6-5 to TRBJ2-1, with D perhaps assigned TRBD1 or TRBD2 (5 bases each). The CDR3 has 15 amino acids. The V and J ends lost 2 bases and 7 bases respectively, with 15 bases between them. CDR1 and CDR2 from the germline V gene are MNHEY and SVGAGI. The chain's CDR3 is CASSYQPGTGNEQFF. CDR3 DNA: TGTGCCAGCAGTTACCAGCCAGGGACGGGGAATGAGCAGTTCTTC.

This clonotype was observed a handful of times. The chain is built from TRBV20-1 and TRBJ2-7; D possibly uses TRBD1 or TRBD2 (5 bases each). Germline CDR1 reads DFQATT; CDR2 reads SNEGSKA (reference sequence). The germline V and J ends were trimmed by 4 bases and 3 bases, with 16 bases remaining between them. The CDR3 is made up of 14 amino acids. The DNA for the CDR3 is TGCAGTGCTACCGGGACGTTGAACCTCTACGAGCAGTACTTC. As protein: CSATGTLNLYEQYF.

This clonotype has a handful of counts. The CDR3 coding sequence is TGTGCCAGCAGTTACGCGGACCTCTACTACAATGAGCAGTTCTTC. This gives the protein CASSYADLYYNEQFF. This chain connects TRBV6-2 or TRBV6-3 to TRBJ2-1; D not certain. Germline V CDR1 and CDR2: MNHEY, SVGEGT. This CDR3 spans 15 amino acids. Trimming shortened V by 2 bases and J by 3 bases, and 11 bases separated the two germline ends.

V and J are TRBV29-1 and TRBJ2-1; the D gene is possibly TRBD2 (6 bases). V was cut by 6 bases and J by 3 bases, with 9 bases left in between. Germline loops: CDR1 SQVTM, CDR2 ANQGSEA. The CDR3 runs 12 residues. In nucleotides, the CDR3 is TGCAGCGTCGGACTATTCTACAATGAGCAGTTCTTC. Its protein product is CSVGLFYNEQFF.

This clonotype was counted only a few times. This chain links TRBV4-3 with TRBJ1-2; no clear D. Germline CDR1 reads LGHNA; CDR2 reads YSLEER. Deletions cut 2 bases from V and 5 bases from J, with 9 bases between. The CDR3 consists of 13 residues. The DNA of the CDR3 is TGCGCCAGCAGCCAACAGATGGGTTATGGCTACACCTTC. Protein: CASSQQMGYGYTF.

This chain links TRBV3-1 with TRBJ1-2, with 12 bases fitting TRBD1. Losses at the gene ends were 1 base for V and 3 bases for J; bases not matched to a gene: 0. The CDR3 spans 15 residues. The germline gives CDR1 LGHDT, CDR2 YNNKEL (reference sequence). This CDR3 is CASSQGDRGHYGYTF. In nucleotides, the CDR3 is TGTGCCAGCAGCCAAGGGGACAGGGGGCACTATGGCTACACCTTC.

The chain employs TRBV20-1 and TRBJ2-3; 9 nucleotides line up with TRBD2. This CDR3 comprises 12 residues. Trimming removed 6 bases from V and 4 bases from J; junction bases left unmatched: 2. The germline V gene has CDR1 DFQATT and CDR2 SNEGSKA (reference sequence). The CDR3 DNA reads TGCAGTGCCGGGACTAGCCCAGATACGCAGTATTTT. Its translation is CSAGTSPDTQYF.

The V gene is TRBV2, the J gene TRBJ2-5, with 8 bases that match TRBD2. Germline V gene sequence: CDR1 SNHLY, CDR2 FYNNEI. The CDR3 contains 14 residues. V shed 8 bases and J 4 bases; nucleotides not matched to a gene: 9. CDR3 bases: TGTGCCAGCGGCCGGGGGGGATCCGGAGAGACCCAGTACTTC. Amino acids: CASGRGGSGETQYF.

This clonotype came up a few times. The CDR3 reads CASSSDVYEQYF. Here the CDR3 DNA reads TGTGCCAGCAGCTCCGACGTCTACGAGCAGTACTTC. The genes are TRBV7-2 and TRBJ2-7; D gene ambiguous. Germline V gene data show CDR1 as SGHTA and CDR2 as FQGNSA. The V and J ends lost 4 bases and 3 bases respectively, with 7 bases between them. The CDR3 totals 12 residues.

This clonotype showed up just a few times. The chain carries TRBV20-1 and TRBJ2-7; D perhaps matches TRBD1 (6 bases). The CDR3 runs 15 residues. V lost 2 bases and J 4 bases, leaving 18 bases between the germline ends. Germline V gene sequence: CDR1 DFQATT, CDR2 SNEGSKA (reference sequence). CDR3 in DNA: TGCAGTGCTAGACTTCCGGGACACGGAGGATACGAGCAGTACTTC. As protein: CSARLPGHGGYEQYF.

J is TRBJ1-6 and V is TRBV2; 7 nucleotides align to TRBD1. The CDR3 consists of 14 residues. V dropped 6 bases and J dropped 5; count of bases not matched to a gene: 4. Per the germline V gene, CDR1 is SNHLY and CDR2 is FYNNEI. CDR3 DNA sequence: TGTGCCAGCAGGGCCCAGGGGGATAATTCACCCCTCCACTTT. Protein sequence: CASRAQGDNSPLHF.

This clonotype has only a few counts. One junction end disagrees with the germline gene, perhaps due to a read error. This CDR3 is CASSQESPGTGATDTQYF. Here the CDR3 DNA reads TGCGCCAGTAGCCAGGAGAGTCCCGGGACAGGGGCCACAGATACGCAGTATTTT. V is TRBV4-3 and J is TRBJ2-3; 10 nucleotides match TRBD1. This CDR3 is built from 18 residues. Germline CDR1 LGHNA, CDR2 YSLEER.

This chain links TRBV6-2 or TRBV6-3 with TRBJ1-1; 7 positions agree with TRBD1. CDR1 MNHEY and CDR2 SVGEGT come from the germline V gene. V gave up 6 bases and J gave up 9 bases; unmatched junction bases: 13. The CDR3 sequence is 14 residues long. The CDR3 bases are TGTGCCAGCAGCCGCGACAGGGAGGGGGGAAAAGCTTTCTTT. Amino acids: CASSRDREGGKAFF.

This clonotype was detected only a few times. The CDR3 DNA reads as TGCAGCGTTGAACGACAGCCAAACACTGAAGCTTTCTTT. Residues: CSVERQPNTEAFF. The chain joins TRBV29-1 to TRBJ1-1, with D maybe TRBD1 (5 bases). V was trimmed by 2 bases and J by 2 bases, leaving 9 bases between them. Germline CDR1 SQVTM, CDR2 ANQGSEA. CDR3 length equals 13 residues. The full variable domain, its missing parts supplied by reference TRBV29-1 and TRBJ1-1, is SAVISQKPSRDICQRGTSLTIQCQVDSQVTMMFWYRQQPGQSLTLIATANQGSEATYESGFVIDKFPISRPNLTFSTLTVSNMSPEDSSIYLCSVERQPNTEAFFGQGTRLTVV.

This clonotype was counted at least ten times. This rearrangement joins TRBV20-1 to TRBJ2-1, with TRBD2 identical over 8 bases. There are 12 residues in the CDR3. The trim removed 6 bases at V and 4 bases at J, leaving 2 bases unmatched. Germline V gene lookup returns CDR1 DFQATT and CDR2 SNEGSKA (reference sequence). CDR3 coding DNA: TGCAGTGCCGGGGGGGGATACAATGAGCAGTTCTTC. Translated: CSAGGGYNEQFF.

This clonotype appeared a few times. The genes are TRBV7-8 and TRBJ2-1, with D perhaps assigned TRBD1 or TRBD2 (5 bases each). The J call may be mistaken, given a closer DNA end match to TRBJ2-5. Germline loops: CDR1 SGHVS, CDR2 FQNEAQ. The CDR3 covers 14 residues. DNA of the CDR3: TGTGCCAGCAGACAACGGGACGGTAAAGAGACCCAGTACTTC. Its protein is CASRQRDGKETQYF.